The rows below give T cell receptor beta chains drawn from one sample of a study of blood T cell repertoires in COVID-19. Libraries were prepared by immunoSEQ multiplex PCR; TCRdb keeps only in-frame clonotypes and omits some of them. There are about 330,000 clones in the sample; 89% occur only once, and under 7.5% lies in the top ten. Sequenced input: peripheral blood. The origin of the receptors is a man between 18 and 29 years old who had recovered from COVID-19. CDR3s include the opening cysteine and the closing phenylalanine or tryptophan. Fields, in order: D gene, J gene, clone size, V gene, CDR3 protein, CDR3 DNA. D genes are given only for firm matches. Expanded clones get a size class; other rows say once, few or many, or leave the size out.

d_gene: NA
j_gene: TRBJ1-3
abundance: NA
v_gene: TRBV6-1
CDR3aa: CASSEAQLDF
CDR3nt: TGTGCCAGCAGTGAAGCTCAACTGGATTTT

d_gene: TRBD1
j_gene: TRBJ1-6
abundance: NA
v_gene: TRBV6-5
CDR3aa: CASSKGQENSPLHF
CDR3nt: TGTGCCAGCAGCAAGGGACAGGAAAATTCACCCCTCCACTTT

d_gene: NA
j_gene: TRBJ1-2
abundance: NA
v_gene: TRBV5-6
CDR3aa: CASLRDGGTLERGYTF
CDR3nt: TGTGCCAGCCTACGGGATGGAGGGACCCTGGAGAGGGGCTACACCTTC

d_gene: TRBD1
j_gene: TRBJ2-2
abundance: NA
v_gene: TRBV5-1
CDR3aa: CASTMGQPTGELFF
CDR3nt: TGCGCCAGCACTATGGGACAGCCGACCGGGGAGCTGTTTTTT

d_gene: TRBD2
j_gene: TRBJ2-3
abundance: NA
v_gene: TRBV4-3
CDR3aa: CASSQDVSGGLQDTQYF
CDR3nt: TGCGCCAGCAGCCAAGATGTTAGCGGGGGCCTGCAAGATACGCAGTATTTT

d_gene: TRBD2
j_gene: TRBJ2-3
abundance: NA
v_gene: TRBV5-4
CDR3aa: CASSLGAGDLTDTQYF
CDR3nt: TGTGCCAGCAGCTTGGGAGCGGGGGATCTCACAGATACGCAGTATTTT

d_gene: NA
j_gene: TRBJ1-2
abundance: NA
v_gene: TRBV5-6
CDR3aa: CASSLLGDYGYTF
CDR3nt: TGTGCCAGCAGCTTGCTAGGGGACTATGGCTACACCTTC

d_gene: NA
j_gene: TRBJ2-1
abundance: NA
v_gene: TRBV2
CDR3aa: CASSPGTLGGYNEQFF
CDR3nt: TGTGCCAGCAGCCCCGGAACCCTGGGGGGTTACAATGAGCAGTTCTTC

d_gene: NA
j_gene: TRBJ1-2
abundance: NA
v_gene: TRBV7-9
CDR3aa: CASSLEARLFWGYTF
CDR3nt: TGTGCCAGCAGCTTAGAGGCCAGGCTCTTCTGGGGCTACACCTTC

d_gene: TRBD1
j_gene: TRBJ2-1
abundance: NA
v_gene: TRBV20-1
CDR3aa: CSAIDGTGVFEQFF
CDR3nt: TGCAGTGCTATTGACGGGACAGGGGTGTTTGAGCAGTTCTTC

d_gene: TRBD1
j_gene: TRBJ2-7
abundance: few
v_gene: TRBV2
CDR3aa: CASSEYPDRGRGEQYF
CDR3nt: TGTGCCAGCAGTGAATATCCGGACAGGGGGCGAGGAGAGCAGTACTTC

d_gene: TRBD1
j_gene: TRBJ2-2
abundance: NA
v_gene: TRBV29-1
CDR3aa: CSVAGTVNTGELFF
CDR3nt: TGCAGCGTAGCCGGGACAGTCAACACCGGGGAGCTGTTTTTT

d_gene: TRBD1
j_gene: TRBJ1-5
abundance: NA
v_gene: TRBV6-5
CDR3aa: CASSIGTGRNQPQHF
CDR3nt: TGTGCCAGCAGTATAGGGACAGGCCGCAATCAGCCCCAGCATTTT

d_gene: TRBD1
j_gene: TRBJ2-7
abundance: NA
v_gene: TRBV7-2
CDR3aa: CASSLEQGANYEQYF
CDR3nt: TGTGCCAGCAGCTTAGAACAGGGGGCAAACTACGAGCAGTACTTC

d_gene: TRBD1
j_gene: TRBJ2-3
abundance: NA
v_gene: TRBV7-9
CDR3aa: CASSFGQGAGDTQYF
CDR3nt: TGTGCCAGCAGCTTCGGACAGGGGGCCGGAGATACGCAGTATTTT

d_gene: TRBD2
j_gene: TRBJ2-5
abundance: NA
v_gene: TRBV15
CDR3aa: CATSRDSASGRVHQETQYF
CDR3nt: TGTGCCACCAGCAGAGATAGTGCTAGCGGGAGGGTACATCAAGAGACCCAGTACTTC

d_gene: TRBD1
j_gene: TRBJ1-2
abundance: NA
v_gene: TRBV6-5
CDR3aa: CASSLTRQGSYGYTF
CDR3nt: TGTGCCAGCAGTTTAACCCGACAGGGTTCCTATGGCTACACCTTC

d_gene: NA
j_gene: TRBJ2-7
abundance: few
v_gene: TRBV4-3
CDR3aa: CASSQVFSYEQYF
CDR3nt: TGCGCCAGCAGCCAAGTTTTCAGCTACGAGCAGTACTTC

d_gene: TRBD1
j_gene: TRBJ1-6
abundance: NA
v_gene: TRBV6-5
CDR3aa: CASSYTDRGRGSPLHF
CDR3nt: TGTGCCAGCAGTTACACCGACAGGGGGCGCGGGTCACCCCTCCACTTT

d_gene: NA
j_gene: TRBJ2-3
abundance: NA
v_gene: TRBV7-9
CDR3aa: CASSLDSDTQYF
CDR3nt: TGTGCCAGCAGCTTAGACTCAGATACGCAGTATTTT

d_gene: NA
j_gene: TRBJ2-1
abundance: NA
v_gene: TRBV10-3
CDR3aa: CAISEKGYEQFF
CDR3nt: TGTGCCATCAGTGAAAAGGGGTATGAGCAGTTCTTC

d_gene: NA
j_gene: TRBJ2-7
abundance: few
v_gene: TRBV7-9
CDR3aa: CASSPGSLSYEQYF
CDR3nt: TGTGCCAGCAGCCCCGGTAGCCTATCCTACGAGCAGTACTTC

d_gene: TRBD2
j_gene: TRBJ2-7
abundance: few
v_gene: TRBV5-1
CDR3aa: CASSLEGTSGRAYEQYF
CDR3nt: TGCGCCAGCAGCTTGGAGGGGACTAGCGGGAGGGCCTACGAGCAGTACTTC

d_gene: NA
j_gene: TRBJ1-5
abundance: NA
v_gene: TRBV19
CDR3aa: CASSTGLNQPQHF
CDR3nt: TGTGCCAGTAGTACAGGGCTCAATCAGCCCCAGCATTTT

d_gene: NA
j_gene: TRBJ2-7
abundance: NA
v_gene: TRBV11-2
CDR3aa: CASSLERTDYEQYF
CDR3nt: TGTGCCAGCAGCTTAGAACGGACAGACTACGAGCAGTACTTC

d_gene: NA
j_gene: TRBJ2-5
abundance: NA
v_gene: TRBV3-1/TRBV3-2
CDR3aa: CASSQGRQTQETQYF
CDR3nt: TGTGCCAGCAGCCAAGGGAGACAGACTCAAGAGACCCAGTACTTC

d_gene: NA
j_gene: TRBJ1-4
abundance: few
v_gene: TRBV4-2
CDR3aa: CASSQPDSFNEKLFF
CDR3nt: TGTGCCAGCAGCCAACCGGACAGCTTTAATGAAAAACTGTTTTTT

d_gene: TRBD1
j_gene: TRBJ1-1
abundance: NA
v_gene: TRBV10-3
CDR3aa: CAMGQGAPTFF
CDR3nt: TGTGCCATGGGACAGGGGGCGCCTACTTTCTTT

d_gene: NA
j_gene: TRBJ2-2
abundance: NA
v_gene: TRBV7-3
CDR3aa: CASLSAVGELFF
CDR3nt: TGTGCCAGCCTCTCCGCGGTCGGGGAGCTGTTTTTT

d_gene: NA
j_gene: TRBJ2-7
abundance: NA
v_gene: TRBV27
CDR3aa: CASSLSWGAYEQYF
CDR3nt: TGTGCCAGCAGTTTATCGTGGGGGGCCTACGAGCAGTACTTC

d_gene: NA
j_gene: TRBJ2-3
abundance: NA
v_gene: TRBV2
CDR3aa: CASSGSSRYTDTQYF
CDR3nt: TGTGCCAGCAGCGGGAGTTCGCGTTACACAGATACGCAGTATTTT